This T cell receptor (beta chain) came from a study of technical replicates of blood from a few donors. Deletions cut 4 bases from V and 2 bases from J, with 11 bases between. Germline loops: CDR1 LNHNV, CDR2 YYDKDF (reference sequence). The CDR3 sequence is 14 residues long. The assay was immunoSEQ multiplex PCR, and TCRdb's table has in-frame clones only and misses some. The data hold 85,000 to 100,000 clones, with 95% observed a single time. The receptor's source is a human donor in good health. The sample comprised T cells isolated from PBMCs. The gene calls are TRBV15 and TRBJ1-2, with a possible D match to TRBD1 (5 bases). CDR3 sequence reads: CATSNRGGNYGYTF. As DNA, the CDR3 is TGTGCCACCAGCAATCGGGGGGGGAACTATGGCTACACCTTC. Combining the CDR3 with reference TRBV15 and TRBJ1-2 gives the whole variable domain DAMVIQNPRYQVTQFGKPVTLSCSQTLNHNVMYWYQQKSSQAPKLLFHYYDKDFNNEADTPDNFQSRRPNTSFCFLDIRSPGLGDTAMYLCATSNRGGNYGYTFGSGTRLTVV.